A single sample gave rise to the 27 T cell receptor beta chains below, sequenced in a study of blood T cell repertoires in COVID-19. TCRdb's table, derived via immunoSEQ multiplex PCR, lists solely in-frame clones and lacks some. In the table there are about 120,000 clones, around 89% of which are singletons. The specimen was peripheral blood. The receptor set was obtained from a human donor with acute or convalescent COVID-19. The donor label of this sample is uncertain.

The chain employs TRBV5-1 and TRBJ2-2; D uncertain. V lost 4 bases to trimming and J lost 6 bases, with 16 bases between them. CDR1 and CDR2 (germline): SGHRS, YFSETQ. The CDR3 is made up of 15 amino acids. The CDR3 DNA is TGCGCCAGCAGCACCCCGGGTGCTATCGCCGGGGAGCTGTTTTTT. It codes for CASSTPGAIAGELFF.

This CDR3 reads CASSLSSRVDQPQHF. The DNA of the CDR3 is TGTGCCAGCAGTTTATCTTCCAGGGTAGATCAGCCCCAGCATTTT. The genes are TRBV27 and TRBJ1-5, with TRBD1 as a possible D gene (5 bases). V shed 0 bases and J shed 5 bases, with 11 bases lying between them. Germline loops: CDR1 MNHEY, CDR2 SMNVEV (reference sequence). The CDR3 is 15 amino acids.

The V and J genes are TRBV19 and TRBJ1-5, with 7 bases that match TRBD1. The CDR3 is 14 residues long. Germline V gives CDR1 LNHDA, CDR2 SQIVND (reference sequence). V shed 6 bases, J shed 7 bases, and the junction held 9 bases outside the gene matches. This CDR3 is CASSPGQVWQPQHF. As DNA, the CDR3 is TGTGCCAGTAGCCCTGGACAGGTCTGGCAGCCCCAGCATTTT.

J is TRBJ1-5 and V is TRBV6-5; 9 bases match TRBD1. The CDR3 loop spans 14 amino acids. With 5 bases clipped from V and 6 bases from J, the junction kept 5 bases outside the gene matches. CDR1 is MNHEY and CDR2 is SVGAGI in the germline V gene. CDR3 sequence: CASSRTGELQPQHF. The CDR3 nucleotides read TGTGCCAGCAGTAGGACAGGGGAGCTTCAGCCCCAGCATTTT.

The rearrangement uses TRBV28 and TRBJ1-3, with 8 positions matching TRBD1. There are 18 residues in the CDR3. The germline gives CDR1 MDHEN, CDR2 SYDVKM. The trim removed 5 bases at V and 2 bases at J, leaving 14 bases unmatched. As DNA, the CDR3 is TGTGCCAGCAGTCCCTGGACAGGGAGGCTAGGCGCTGGAAACACCATATATTTT. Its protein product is CASSPWTGRLGAGNTIYF.

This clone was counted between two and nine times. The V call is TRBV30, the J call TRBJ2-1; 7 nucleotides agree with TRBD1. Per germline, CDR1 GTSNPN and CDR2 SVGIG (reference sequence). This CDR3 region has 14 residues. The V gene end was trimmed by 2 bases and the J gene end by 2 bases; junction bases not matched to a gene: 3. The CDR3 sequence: CAWSKGQAYNEQFF. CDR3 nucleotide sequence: TGTGCCTGGAGTAAAGGACAGGCCTACAATGAGCAGTTCTTC.

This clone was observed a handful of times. The CDR3 spells CASSLAGSGNTIYF. CDR3 in DNA: TGTGCCAGCAGTTTAGCCGGGTCTGGAAACACCATATATTTT. This chain uses TRBV28 with TRBJ1-3, with D uncertain. Germline V gene sequence: CDR1 MDHEN, CDR2 SYDVKM. The germline V and J ends were trimmed by 2 bases and 1 base, with 6 bases remaining between them. The CDR3 sequence is 14 residues long.

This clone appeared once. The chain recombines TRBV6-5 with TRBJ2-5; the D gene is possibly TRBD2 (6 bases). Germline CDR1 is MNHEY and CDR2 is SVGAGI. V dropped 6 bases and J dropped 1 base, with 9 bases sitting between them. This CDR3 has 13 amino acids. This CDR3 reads CASSPRGQETQYF. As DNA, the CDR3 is TGTGCCAGCAGCCCGCGGGGCCAAGAGACCCAGTACTTC.

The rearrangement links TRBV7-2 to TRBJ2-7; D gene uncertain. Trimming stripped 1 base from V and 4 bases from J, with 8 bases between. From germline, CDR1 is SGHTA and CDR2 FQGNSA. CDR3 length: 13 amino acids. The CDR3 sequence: CASSLGTVYEQYF. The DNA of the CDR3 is TGTGCCAGCAGCTTAGGAACAGTTTACGAGCAGTACTTC.

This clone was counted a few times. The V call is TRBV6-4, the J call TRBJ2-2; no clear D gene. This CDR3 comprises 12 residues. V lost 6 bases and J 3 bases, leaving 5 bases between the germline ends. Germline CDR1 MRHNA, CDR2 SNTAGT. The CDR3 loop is CASSSYTGELFF. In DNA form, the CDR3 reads TGTGCCAGCAGCTCCTACACCGGGGAGCTGTTTTTT.

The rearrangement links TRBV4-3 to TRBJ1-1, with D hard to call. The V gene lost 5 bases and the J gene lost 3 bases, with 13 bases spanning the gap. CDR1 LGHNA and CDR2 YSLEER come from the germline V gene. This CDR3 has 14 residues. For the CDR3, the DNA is TGCGCCAGCAGCGACACTCCGAAGTACACTGAAGCTTTCTTT. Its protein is CASSDTPKYTEAFF.

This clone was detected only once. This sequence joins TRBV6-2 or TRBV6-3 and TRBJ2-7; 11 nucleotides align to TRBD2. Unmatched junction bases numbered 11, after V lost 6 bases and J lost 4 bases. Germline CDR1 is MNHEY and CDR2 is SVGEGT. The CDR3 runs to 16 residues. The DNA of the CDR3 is TGTGCCAGCAGCCACTTTGGGACTAGCGGATTATACGAGCAGTACTTC. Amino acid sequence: CASSHFGTSGLYEQYF.

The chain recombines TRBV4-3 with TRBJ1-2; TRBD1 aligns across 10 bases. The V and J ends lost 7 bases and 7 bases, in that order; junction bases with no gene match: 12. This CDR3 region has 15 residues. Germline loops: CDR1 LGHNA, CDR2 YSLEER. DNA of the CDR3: TGCGCCAGCAAGAGTGCAGGACAGGGGGATTCTGGCTACACCTTC. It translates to CASKSAGQGDSGYTF.

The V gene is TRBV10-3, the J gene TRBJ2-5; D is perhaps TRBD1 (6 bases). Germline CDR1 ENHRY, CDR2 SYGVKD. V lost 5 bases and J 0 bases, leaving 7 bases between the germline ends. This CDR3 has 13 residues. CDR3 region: CAISWTDQETQYF. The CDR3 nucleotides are TGTGCCATCAGTTGGACAGACCAAGAGACCCAGTACTTC.

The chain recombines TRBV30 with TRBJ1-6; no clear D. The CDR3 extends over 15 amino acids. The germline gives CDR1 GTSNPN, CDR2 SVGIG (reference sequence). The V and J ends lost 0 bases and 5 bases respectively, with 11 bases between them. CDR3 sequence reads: CAWSVGGFHNSPLHF. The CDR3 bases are TGTGCCTGGAGTGTAGGAGGGTTCCATAATTCACCCCTCCACTTT.

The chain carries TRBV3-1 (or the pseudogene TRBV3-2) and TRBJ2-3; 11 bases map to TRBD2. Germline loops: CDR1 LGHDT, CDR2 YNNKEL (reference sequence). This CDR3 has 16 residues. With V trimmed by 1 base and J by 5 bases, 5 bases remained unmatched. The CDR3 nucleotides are TGTGCCAGCAGCCAAGGGCTAGCGGGGGGTGGAGATACGCAGTATTTT. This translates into CASSQGLAGGGDTQYF.

For the CDR3, the DNA is TGTGCCAGCAGCTTAGGAGCGGGAGGAACCAATGAGCAGTTCTTC. Encoded protein: CASSLGAGGTNEQFF. The V and J genes are TRBV6-6 and TRBJ2-1; 9 nucleotides agree with TRBD2. There are 15 residues in the CDR3. The germline V gene has CDR1 MNHNY and CDR2 SVGAGI (reference sequence). Trimming at V came to 6 bases and at J to 6 bases, leaving 9 bases not matched to a gene.

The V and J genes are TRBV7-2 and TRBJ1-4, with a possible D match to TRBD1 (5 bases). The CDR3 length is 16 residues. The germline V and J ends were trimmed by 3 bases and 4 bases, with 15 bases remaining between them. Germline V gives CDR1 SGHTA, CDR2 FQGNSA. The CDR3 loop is CASSFGAGRGNEKLFF. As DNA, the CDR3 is TGTGCCAGCAGCTTCGGGGCGGGGCGGGGTAATGAAAAACTGTTTTTT.

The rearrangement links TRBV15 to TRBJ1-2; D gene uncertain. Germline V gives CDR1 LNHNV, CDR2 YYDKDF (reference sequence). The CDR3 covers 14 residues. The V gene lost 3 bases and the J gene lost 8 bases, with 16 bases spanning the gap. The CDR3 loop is CATSSEVIRPGYTF. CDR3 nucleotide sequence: TGTGCCACCAGCAGCGAGGTCATCCGCCCAGGCTACACCTTC. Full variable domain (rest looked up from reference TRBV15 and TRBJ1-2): DAMVIQNPRYQVTQFGKPVTLSCSQTLNHNVMYWYQQKSSQAPKLLFHYYDKDFNNEADTPDNFQSRRPNTSFCFLDIRSPGLGDTAMYLCATSSEVIRPGYTFGSGTRLTVV.

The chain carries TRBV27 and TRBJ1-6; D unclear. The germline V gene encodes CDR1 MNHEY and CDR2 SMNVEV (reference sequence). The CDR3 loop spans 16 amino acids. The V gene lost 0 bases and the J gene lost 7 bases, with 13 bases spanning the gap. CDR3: CASSLSVAGANSPLHF. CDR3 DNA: TGTGCCAGCAGTTTATCCGTCGCGGGAGCCAATTCACCCCTCCACTTT.

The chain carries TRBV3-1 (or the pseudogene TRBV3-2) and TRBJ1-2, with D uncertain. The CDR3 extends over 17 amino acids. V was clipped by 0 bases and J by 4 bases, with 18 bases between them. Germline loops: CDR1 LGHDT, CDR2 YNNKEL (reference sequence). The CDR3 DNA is TGTGCCAGCAGCCAAGAGATGGTGGCCGTCCGGAGCTATGGCTACACCTTC. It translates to CASSQEMVAVRSYGYTF.

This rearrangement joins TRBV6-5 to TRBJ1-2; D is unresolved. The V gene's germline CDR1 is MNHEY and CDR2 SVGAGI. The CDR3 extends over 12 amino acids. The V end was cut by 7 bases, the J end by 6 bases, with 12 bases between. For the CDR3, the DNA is TGTGCCAGCACCGACGGAGTTCATGGCTACACCTTC. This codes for CASTDGVHGYTF.

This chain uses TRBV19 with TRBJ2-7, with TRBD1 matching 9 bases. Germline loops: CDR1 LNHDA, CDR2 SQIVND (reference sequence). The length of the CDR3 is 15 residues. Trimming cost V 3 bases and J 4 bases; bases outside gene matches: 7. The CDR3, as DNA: TGTGCCAGTAGTATGACGACAGGGGGAAATTACGAGCAGTACTTC. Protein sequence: CASSMTTGGNYEQYF. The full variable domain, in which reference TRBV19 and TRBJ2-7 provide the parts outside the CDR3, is DGGITQSPKYLFRKEGQNVTLSCEQNLNHDAMYWYRQDPGQGLRLIYYSQIVNDFQKGDIAEGYSVSREKKESFPLTVTSAQKNPTAFYLCASSMTTGGNYEQYFGPGTRLTVT.

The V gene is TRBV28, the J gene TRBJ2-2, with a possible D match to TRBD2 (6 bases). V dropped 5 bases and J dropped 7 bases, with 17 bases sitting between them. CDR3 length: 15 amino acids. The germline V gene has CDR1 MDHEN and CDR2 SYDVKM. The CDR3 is CASSLQRASIGELFF. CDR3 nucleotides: TGTGCCAGCAGTCTCCAGCGGGCGTCCATCGGGGAGCTGTTTTTT.

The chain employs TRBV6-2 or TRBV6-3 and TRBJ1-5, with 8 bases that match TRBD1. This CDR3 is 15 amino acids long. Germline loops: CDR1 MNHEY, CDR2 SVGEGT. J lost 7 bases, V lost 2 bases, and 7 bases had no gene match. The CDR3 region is CASSYLQGVGQPQHF. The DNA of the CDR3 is TGTGCCAGCAGTTACCTACAGGGGGTAGGGCAGCCCCAGCATTTT.

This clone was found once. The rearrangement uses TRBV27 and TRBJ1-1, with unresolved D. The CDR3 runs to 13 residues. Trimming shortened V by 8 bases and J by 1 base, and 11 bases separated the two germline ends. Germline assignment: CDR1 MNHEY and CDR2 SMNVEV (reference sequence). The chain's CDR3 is CASQTRWNTEAFF. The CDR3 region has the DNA TGTGCCAGCCAAACCCGGTGGAACACTGAAGCTTTCTTT.

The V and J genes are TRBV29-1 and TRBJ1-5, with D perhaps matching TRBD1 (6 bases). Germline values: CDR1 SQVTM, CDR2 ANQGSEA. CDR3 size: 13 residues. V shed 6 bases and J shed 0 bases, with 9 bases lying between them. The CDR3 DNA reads TGCAGCGTGCGGACAGATAGCAATCAGCCCCAGCATTTT. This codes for CSVRTDSNQPQHF.